These 27 T cell receptor beta chains came from one sample sequenced in a study of cytomegalovirus exposure and HLA in healthy donors. With 60 Vbeta and 13 Jbeta primers, the PCR was carried out. Profiled with immunoSEQ multiplex PCR; TCRdb holds only in-frame clones, not every one. The sample includes over 85,000 clones, nearly 65% seen only once; the top ten take less than 5%. Sequences were obtained from PBMCs. The source of these receptors is a human donor in good health.

A single count supports this clone. The genes are TRBV7-8 and TRBJ2-7, with D possibly matching TRBD1 (6 bases). The V end was cut by 3 bases, the J end by 2 bases, with 11 bases between. Germline loops: CDR1 SGHVS, CDR2 FQNEAQ. The CDR3 spans 14 residues. CDR3: CASSLFQGTYEQYF. The DNA for the CDR3 is TGTGCCAGCAGCTTGTTTCAGGGGACCTACGAGCAGTACTTC.

This CDR3 is CASSQDYRSNQPQHF. CDR3 DNA: TGCGCCAGCAGCCAAGATTACAGGAGCAATCAGCCCCAGCATTTT. The genes are TRBV4-1 and TRBJ1-5; D is perhaps TRBD1 (5 bases). V dropped 0 bases and J dropped 1 base, with 7 bases sitting between them. CDR3 length equals 15 residues. Germline CDR1 MGHRA, CDR2 YSYEKL.

The chain combines TRBV12-5 with TRBJ2-7; TRBD1 aligns across 8 bases. CDR3 length equals 13 residues. J was trimmed by 4 bases and V by 5 bases; bases with no gene match: 4. Germline CDR1 LGHNT, CDR2 FRNRAP. The CDR3 region is CASGLDRGYEQYF. The CDR3 DNA follows: TGTGCTAGTGGTCTCGACAGGGGATACGAGCAGTACTTC. The whole variable domain, filled in from reference TRBV12-5 and TRBJ2-7, reads DARVTQTPRHKVTEMGQEVTMRCQPILGHNTVFWYRQTMMQGLELLAYFRNRAPLDDSGMPKDRFSAEMPDATLATLKIQPSEPRDSAVYFCASGLDRGYEQYFGPGTRLTVT.

V is TRBV19 and J is TRBJ1-1; TRBD1 agrees at 7 bases. V trimming: 4 bases; J trimming: 0 bases; junction bases outside the gene matches: 8. There are 16 residues in the CDR3. Germline assignment: CDR1 LNHDA and CDR2 SQIVND (reference sequence). The CDR3 loop reads CASSRQGPLLNTEAFF. The DNA of the CDR3 is TGTGCCAGTAGTAGACAGGGTCCGCTACTGAACACTGAAGCTTTCTTT. Together with reference TRBV19 and TRBJ1-1, the CDR3 gives the full variable domain: DGGITQSPKYLFRKEGQNVTLSCEQNLNHDAMYWYRQDPGQGLRLIYYSQIVNDFQKGDIAEGYSVSREKKESFPLTVTSAQKNPTAFYLCASSRQGPLLNTEAFFGQGTRLTVV.

The rearrangement links TRBV27 to TRBJ2-7; a weak D match, TRBD2 (5 bases). The CDR3 runs to 13 residues. CDR1 is MNHEY, CDR2 SMNVEV, per germline (reference sequence). Trimming removed 2 bases from V and 5 bases from J, with 10 bases in between. In nucleotides, the CDR3 is TGTGCCAGCAGTTTAACCGGGATCCACGAGCAGTACTTC. The encoded protein is CASSLTGIHEQYF.

The rearrangement uses TRBV11-2 and TRBJ1-3, with D possibly TRBD1 on 6 matching bases. Germline V gene data show CDR1 as SGHAT and CDR2 as FQNNGV. The ends were cut back, 5 bases at V and 2 bases at J, with 16 bases in the middle. There are 16 residues in the CDR3. In nucleotides, the CDR3 is TGTGCCAGCAGCCCCAGAACAGGGATGACTGGAAACACCATATATTTT. It specifies CASSPRTGMTGNTIYF.

This sequence joins TRBV5-6 and TRBJ2-7; TRBD1 might be the D (5 bases). The CDR3 has 13 amino acids. The germline CDR1 and CDR2 sequences are SGHDT and YYEEEE. The V end was cut by 0 bases, the J end by 6 bases, with 10 bases between. Written as DNA, the CDR3 is TGTGCCAGCAGCTTGGGTTCTACAGGCGAGCAGTACTTC. This gives the protein CASSLGSTGEQYF.

The chain has TRBV19 and TRBJ2-5; the match to TRBD2 covers 10 bases. Germline V CDR1 and CDR2: LNHDA, SQIVND (reference sequence). The CDR3 has 19 residues. The V gene end was trimmed by 5 bases and the J gene end by 5 bases; junction bases not matched to a gene: 20. CDR3 region: CASSPARRGAGGPGETQYF. CDR3 coding DNA: TGTGCCAGTAGTCCCGCCCGTCGGGGAGCGGGAGGGCCCGGGGAGACCCAGTACTTC.

This chain uses TRBV19 with TRBJ1-1, with a tentative D call TRBD1 (5 bases). In germline, CDR1 is LNHDA, CDR2 SQIVND (reference sequence). Trimming took off 0 bases at V and 0 bases at J, with 11 bases between the two ends. The CDR3 consists of 16 residues. The CDR3 sequence: CASSIEGNRMNTEAFF. The CDR3 nucleotides read TGTGCCAGTAGTATAGAGGGGAACAGGATGAACACTGAAGCTTTCTTT.

The rearrangement links TRBV19 to TRBJ2-1, with 9 bases that match TRBD2. V was pared by 3 bases and J by 8 bases, with 8 bases of the junction left unmatched. The V gene's germline CDR1 is LNHDA and CDR2 SQIVND (reference sequence). The CDR3 is 15 residues long. The CDR3 spells CASSMSASGKYEQFF. CDR3 in DNA: TGTGCCAGTAGTATGTCGGCTAGCGGGAAGTATGAGCAGTTCTTC.

A single count supports this clone. The V gene is TRBV4-2, the J gene TRBJ2-3; TRBD2 aligns across 9 bases. The J segment lost 0 bases and the V segment lost 0 bases, leaving 4 bases of the junction unmatched. This CDR3 has 17 amino acids. The germline V gene encodes CDR1 LGHNA and CDR2 YNFKEQ. CDR3 sequence: CASSQEGTSRSTDTQYF. For the CDR3, the DNA is TGTGCCAGCAGCCAAGAAGGGACTAGCCGAAGCACAGATACGCAGTATTTT.

This clone was detected only a few times. At one of its ends the junction is not consistent with the germline gene, which may arise from a read error. The chain combines TRBV7-7 with TRBJ2-7; D ambiguous. This CDR3 is built from 13 residues. Germline V gene lookup returns CDR1 SSHAT and CDR2 FNYEAQ (reference sequence). CDR3 sequence (DNA): TGTGCTAGCAGCCCAAAACTCGACTACGAGCAGTACTTC. Translated: CASSPKLDYEQYF.

This clone was seen a handful of times. The chain links TRBV7-9 to TRBJ2-1; D is possibly TRBD1 (7 bases). Trimming shortened V by 1 base and J by 4 bases, and 14 bases separated the two germline ends. CDR1 and CDR2 (germline): SEHNR, FQNEAQ (reference sequence). This CDR3 contains 16 residues. The CDR3 loop is CASSLVGGGWYNEQFF. In DNA form, the CDR3 reads TGTGCCAGCAGCTTAGTTGGAGGGGGCTGGTACAATGAGCAGTTCTTC.

The sample holds a few counts of this clone. The chain recombines TRBV5-6 with TRBJ2-1; 8 bases line up with TRBD2. Germline values: CDR1 SGHDT, CDR2 YYEEEE. Losses at the gene ends were 2 bases for V and 4 bases for J; bases not matched to a gene: 11. The CDR3 runs 17 residues. CDR3 nucleotide sequence: TGTGCCAGCAGCTTCTTACAAACGGGAGGGCCTTACAATGAGCAGTTCTTC. It codes for CASSFLQTGGPYNEQFF. Combining the CDR3 with reference TRBV5-6 and TRBJ2-1 gives the whole variable domain DAGVTQSPTHLIKTRGQQVTLRCSPKSGHDTVSWYQQALGQGPQFIFQYYEEEERQRGNFPDRFSGHQFPNYSSELNVNALLLGDSALYLCASSFLQTGGPYNEQFFGPGTRLTVL.

The chain uses TRBV4-1 and TRBJ1-1; possible D gene TRBD1, 6 bases. From germline, CDR1 is MGHRA and CDR2 YSYEKL. The CDR3 sequence is 13 residues long. Trimming took off 3 bases at V and 1 base at J, with 6 bases between the two ends. The CDR3 nucleotides read TGCGCCAGCAGCCAGGGGGCGAACACTGAAGCTTTCTTT. Translation: CASSQGANTEAFF.

V and J are TRBV19 and TRBJ2-1; 11 bases line up with TRBD2. Germline V gene lookup returns CDR1 LNHDA and CDR2 SQIVND (reference sequence). J gave up 7 bases and V 4 bases, and 0 bases lay outside the gene matches. The CDR3 totals 13 residues. CDR3 protein: CASSTSGRNEQFF. The CDR3 DNA reads TGTGCCAGTAGTACTAGCGGGAGGAATGAGCAGTTCTTC.

This chain uses TRBV7-8 with TRBJ1-4, with D possibly matching TRBD1 (6 bases). CDR1 SGHVS and CDR2 FQNEAQ come from the germline V gene. V was cut by 4 bases and J by 11 bases, with 11 bases left in between. The CDR3 is 12 residues long. CDR3 residues: CASSWERGKLFF. CDR3 DNA sequence: TGTGCCAGCAGCTGGGAAAGGGGGAAACTGTTTTTT.

The CDR3 spells CASSPTGLQETQYF. The CDR3 DNA reads TGTGCCAGCAGCCCGACGGGACTCCAAGAGACCCAGTACTTC. The rearrangement links TRBV5-4 to TRBJ2-5; D may be TRBD2 (6 bases). Germline V gene data show CDR1 as SGHNT and CDR2 as YYREEE (reference sequence). The CDR3 consists of 14 residues. V was pared by 4 bases and J by 1 base, with 11 bases between.

This clone showed up just a few times. The chain is built from TRBV29-1 and TRBJ1-2; a possible D gene is TRBD1 (6 bases). CDR1 is SQVTM, CDR2 ANQGSEA, per germline. There are 14 residues in the CDR3. Trimming took 7 bases from V and 0 from J, leaving 15 bases between them. In DNA, the CDR3 is TGCAGCGCCGAGAGCAGGGGATCTAACTATGGCTACACCTTC. Its protein product is CSAESRGSNYGYTF.

The V and J genes are TRBV10-2 and TRBJ2-5; 7 bases match TRBD1. Germline V gene lookup returns CDR1 WSHSY and CDR2 SAAADI. CDR3 length equals 14 residues. V lost 3 bases to trimming and J lost 2 bases; unmatched junction nucleotides: 3. CDR3 sequence: CASSDRGQQETQYF. The CDR3 DNA follows: TGCGCCAGCAGTGATAGGGGACAGCAAGAGACCCAGTACTTC.

This clone was found a few times. V is TRBV2 and J is TRBJ2-2, with 16 nucleotides matching TRBD2. Germline V lookup: CDR1 SNHLY, CDR2 FYNNEI. The length of the CDR3 is 21 residues. The J segment lost 7 bases and the V segment lost 2 bases, leaving 16 bases of the junction unmatched. In DNA form, the CDR3 reads TGTGCCAGCAGTGAATTGGGTCGAGTGGGACTAGCGGGAGGGCCTGGCGGGGAGCTGTTTTTT. Translating gives CASSELGRVGLAGGPGGELFF.

The genes are TRBV7-6 and TRBJ2-3; TRBD2 aligns across 7 bases. CDR1 SGHVS and CDR2 FNYEAQ come from the germline V gene. The CDR3 totals 17 residues. The trim removed 5 bases at V and 4 bases at J, leaving 15 bases unmatched. The CDR3 sequence is CASSQRPAGVIPDTQYF. In DNA form, the CDR3 reads TGTGCCAGCAGCCAGCGACCCGCGGGAGTAATCCCAGATACGCAGTATTTT.

The V and J genes are TRBV6-1 and TRBJ2-3; weak D call: TRBD2 (6 bases). Looked up from germline, CDR1 is MNHNS and CDR2 is SASEGT. There are 14 residues in the CDR3. Trimming pared 8 bases from V and 0 bases from J, leaving 12 bases between. CDR3 sequence (DNA): TGTGCCAGCTGGGTGGCGGGAAGCACAGATACGCAGTATTTT. This translates into CASWVAGSTDTQYF.

The V call is TRBV30, the J call TRBJ1-1; D unresolved. The length of the CDR3 is 12 residues. The V end was cut by 0 bases, the J end by 8 bases, with 10 bases between. CDR1 and CDR2 from the germline V gene are GTSNPN and SVGIG (reference sequence). CDR3 in DNA: TGTGCCTGGAGTGTAGCTACCAGGGAAGCTTTCTTT. This codes for CAWSVATREAFF.

The genes are TRBV19 and TRBJ2-3, with D possibly being TRBD1 (6 bases). V shed 6 bases and J shed 2 bases, with 15 bases lying between them. Per germline, CDR1 LNHDA and CDR2 SQIVND (reference sequence). The CDR3 contains 15 residues. This CDR3 reads CASSALDRDTDTQYF. The CDR3 region has the DNA TGTGCCAGTAGCGCACTGGACAGAGACACAGATACGCAGTATTTT.

The V gene is TRBV15, the J gene TRBJ2-1; the D gene is possibly TRBD1 (5 bases). This CDR3 has 16 amino acids. The V gene's germline CDR1 is LNHNV and CDR2 YYDKDF (reference sequence). Trimming pared 1 base from V and 4 bases from J, leaving 14 bases between. The CDR3 is CATSRGTTKRYNEQFF. CDR3 sequence (DNA): TGTGCCACCAGCAGAGGGACAACTAAACGTTACAATGAGCAGTTCTTC.

V gene TRBV19 combines with J gene TRBJ1-4; D is perhaps TRBD1 (6 bases). Germline CDR1 is LNHDA and CDR2 is SQIVND (reference sequence). V gave up 5 bases and J gave up 0 bases, with 13 bases separating them. The CDR3 is 16 residues long. This CDR3 is CASSPLKGATNEKLFF. DNA of the CDR3: TGTGCCAGTAGTCCCCTCAAGGGGGCAACTAATGAAAAACTGTTTTTT.